Shown below are 5 T cell receptor beta chains from a single sample sequenced in a study of blood T cell repertoires in COVID-19. Here immunoSEQ multiplex PCR was the method, and the copy in TCRdb shows in-frame clones only, minus some. The sample consists of over 150,000 clones, around 84% of them appearing once. The sequencing sample was made of peripheral blood. The receptors originated from a man over 45 with active or convalescent COVID-19.

V gene TRBV9 combines with J gene TRBJ2-1; D may be TRBD2 (7 bases). This CDR3 is 15 amino acids long. The V and J ends lost 0 bases and 5 bases respectively, with 12 bases between them. CDR1 is SGDLS, CDR2 YYNGEE, per germline. The CDR3 region is CASSVGGGAHNEQFF. CDR3 nucleotide sequence: TGTGCCAGCAGCGTAGGTGGGGGGGCTCACAATGAGCAGTTCTTC.

The J gene is TRBJ2-5, the V gene TRBV6-5; TRBD1 matches at 8 bases. This CDR3 region has 15 residues. With V trimmed by 0 bases and J by 3 bases, 3 bases remained unmatched. Germline loops: CDR1 MNHEY, CDR2 SVGAGI. Written as DNA, the CDR3 is TGTGCCAGCAGTTACTCGGGGGACAGGAAAGAGACCCAGTACTTC. This sequence encodes CASSYSGDRKETQYF.

The chain has TRBV28 and TRBJ1-6; D may be TRBD1 (6 bases). The CDR3 has 14 amino acids. Germline V gene lookup returns CDR1 MDHEN and CDR2 SYDVKM. The ends were cut back, 8 bases at V and 4 bases at J, with 12 bases in the middle. The CDR3, as DNA: TGTGCCAGCGTACGGACAGCATATAATTCACCCCTCCACTTT. As protein: CASVRTAYNSPLHF.

V is TRBV5-1 and J is TRBJ1-1; D call uncertain. Trimming pared 0 bases from V and 1 base from J, leaving 10 bases between. Per germline, CDR1 SGHRS and CDR2 YFSETQ. This CDR3 is 15 amino acids long. CDR3 residues: CASSLGPGTNTEAFF. For the CDR3, the DNA is TGCGCCAGCAGCTTGGGTCCGGGTACGAACACTGAAGCTTTCTTT.

The J gene is TRBJ2-2, the V gene TRBV7-9, with D possibly being TRBD1 (7 bases). V dropped 0 bases and J dropped 9 bases, with 14 bases sitting between them. CDR3 length: 15 residues. CDR1 and CDR2 from the germline V gene are SEHNR and FQNEAQ (reference sequence). CDR3 bases: TGTGCCAGCAGCTTAGCGCGACAGGGAGGCCGGGAGCTGTTTTTT. Translation: CASSLARQGGRELFF.